Following are 14 T cell receptor beta chains from one sample sequenced in a study of beta chain features in type 1 diabetes. Reverse transcription of all isolated RNA meant that expressed TCRB transcripts were sequenced. Here immunoSEQ multiplex PCR was the method, and the copy in TCRdb shows in-frame clones only, minus some. The sample lists under 150,000 clones; nearly 50% were seen once. Sample: Tregs from blood. These receptors came from a young man in good health.

This chain joins TRBV4-3 and TRBJ2-1; D not certain. Germline V gene lookup returns CDR1 LGHNA and CDR2 YSLEER. V lost 0 bases to trimming and J lost 7 bases, with 19 bases between them. The CDR3 contains 17 residues. The CDR3 DNA reads as TGCGCCAGCAGCCAAGATCCGTGGGCCACGCTTCCGAATGAGCAGTTCTTC. As protein: CASSQDPWATLPNEQFF.

This clone has only one observation. V gene TRBV10-3 combines with J gene TRBJ2-7; possible D gene TRBD1, 6 bases. Germline values: CDR1 ENHRY, CDR2 SYGVKD. The CDR3 totals 13 residues. V lost 5 bases, J lost 3 bases, and 11 bases lay in between. The CDR3 is CAISNYRVYEQYF. The CDR3, as DNA: TGTGCCATCAGTAATTACAGGGTCTACGAGCAGTACTTC.

This chain connects TRBV11-2 to TRBJ2-3, with 8 bases lining up with TRBD2. V gave up 3 bases and J gave up 4 bases; unmatched junction bases: 6. Germline V CDR1 and CDR2: SGHAT, FQNNGV. This CDR3 spans 15 amino acids. The CDR3 nucleotides are TGTGCCAGCAGCTTGCGGTTAGCGGGGCCAGATACGCAGTATTTT. Encoded protein: CASSLRLAGPDTQYF.

This clone showed up just a few times. The V gene is TRBV10-3, the J gene TRBJ2-6; maybe TRBD2 (6 bases). Germline V lookup: CDR1 ENHRY, CDR2 SYGVKD. The CDR3 is 14 amino acids. V lost 8 bases and J lost 4, with 12 bases in between. As DNA, the CDR3 is TGTGCCATCGGGAGGACTCCGGGGGCCAACGTCCTGACTTTC. Its protein is CAIGRTPGANVLTF.

This chain joins TRBV28 and TRBJ2-2; TRBD2 agrees at 7 bases. V trimming: 3 bases; J trimming: 4 bases; junction bases outside the gene matches: 11. CDR1 MDHEN and CDR2 SYDVKM come from the germline V gene. The length of the CDR3 is 17 residues. The CDR3 sequence is CASSFPGEGSATGELFF. As DNA, the CDR3 is TGTGCCAGCAGTTTTCCGGGGGAGGGATCGGCCACCGGGGAGCTGTTTTTT.

V and J are TRBV7-2 and TRBJ1-4, with D uncertain. Trimming stripped 2 bases from V and 4 bases from J, with 5 bases between. The CDR3 extends over 13 amino acids. Per germline, CDR1 SGHTA and CDR2 FQGNSA. DNA for the CDR3: TGTGCCAGCAGCTTATATAATAATGAAAAACTGTTTTTT. Translated, it gives CASSLYNNEKLFF.

The J gene is TRBJ2-7, the V gene TRBV5-4; 9 nucleotides align to TRBD1. This CDR3 has 15 residues. The V segment lost 4 bases and the J segment 1 base; nucleotides outside the gene matches: 6. CDR1 and CDR2 from the germline V gene are SGHNT and YYREEE (reference sequence). CDR3 protein: CASSGAGTGSYEQYF. DNA for the CDR3: TGTGCCAGCAGCGGGGCCGGGACAGGGTCCTACGAGCAGTACTTC.

The chain carries TRBV27 and TRBJ1-1, with D possibly being TRBD1 (6 bases). Trimming took 5 bases from V and 4 from J, leaving 20 bases between them. Germline assignment: CDR1 MNHEY and CDR2 SMNVEV (reference sequence). This CDR3 has 16 amino acids. CDR3 DNA sequence: TGTGCCAGCAGTCCTCCCCACAGGGCAAGGACCACTGAAGCTTTCTTT. Residues: CASSPPHRARTTEAFF.

This chain joins TRBV5-4 and TRBJ2-7; 7 positions match TRBD1. The CDR3 spans 14 residues. V shed 3 bases, J shed 2 bases, and the junction held 5 bases outside the gene matches. CDR1 and CDR2 (germline): SGHNT, YYREEE (reference sequence). In DNA, the CDR3 is TGTGCCAGCAGCTCCCGGACAGGAACCTACGAGCAGTACTTC. Translated, it gives CASSSRTGTYEQYF.

The V call is TRBV5-1, the J call TRBJ2-1; TRBD2 aligns across 13 bases. Trimming at V came to 1 base and at J to 6 bases, leaving 13 bases not matched to a gene. This CDR3 has 19 residues. Germline CDR1 reads SGHRS; CDR2 reads YFSETQ. Here the CDR3 reads CASSLRSQLAGGSVNEQFF. In DNA, the CDR3 is TGCGCCAGCAGCTTGCGGTCCCAACTAGCGGGGGGGTCCGTCAATGAGCAGTTCTTC.

The gene calls are TRBV27 and TRBJ2-5, with a weak D call TRBD1 (6 bases). Germline assignment: CDR1 MNHEY and CDR2 SMNVEV (reference sequence). The V gene lost 7 bases and the J gene lost 4 bases, with 13 bases spanning the gap. The CDR3 totals 13 residues. The CDR3 DNA follows: TGTGCCAGCAAGAACAGGGCCAGAGAGACCCAGTACTTC. Translating gives CASKNRARETQYF.

The V and J genes are TRBV6-4 and TRBJ2-1, with D maybe TRBD1 (5 bases). Trimming took 0 bases from V and 4 from J, leaving 10 bases between them. Germline-derived CDR1 and CDR2 are MRHNA and SNTAGT. The CDR3 has 15 amino acids. The CDR3 DNA is TGTGCCAGCAGTGACTCGATTAGGGGATACAATGAGCAGTTCTTC. As protein: CASSDSIRGYNEQFF.

The chain uses TRBV5-1 and TRBJ2-3; 7 nucleotides agree with TRBD2. CDR3 length: 16 amino acids. J gave up 0 bases and V 0 bases, and 4 bases lay outside the gene matches. Germline V CDR1 and CDR2: SGHRS, YFSETQ. CDR3 nucleotides: TGCGCCAGCAGCTTGGCGGGAGGCCCTAGCACAGATACGCAGTATTTT. It codes for CASSLAGGPSTDTQYF.

This CDR3 reads CASSQRQGLDTQYF. CDR3 in DNA: TGCGCCAGCAGCCAACGACAGGGTTTAGATACGCAGTATTTT. The chain couples TRBV5-1 to TRBJ2-3; TRBD1 agrees at 7 bases. V lost 4 bases, J lost 5 bases, and 7 bases stayed unmatched. Germline values: CDR1 SGHRS, CDR2 YFSETQ. The CDR3 runs 14 residues.